This T cell receptor (beta chain) emerged from a study of response to subunit inactivated influenza vaccine. Study findings and constraints: New T cells are recruited in small numbers by each seasonal influenza vaccination, according to the authors' suggestion.

This clonotype was detected only a few times. The antigen remains unidentified. TCRdb ran MiXCR on the RT-PCR reads and lists one entry per CDR3 protein. The data show about 520,000 distinct CDR3 sequences, approximately 7.3% seen once. V lost 0 bases to trimming and J lost 0 bases; unmatched junction nucleotides: 8. This CDR3 is 19 amino acids long. CDR1 and CDR2 (germline): SGHTA, FQGNSA. Sequenced material: PBMCs from blood, taken approximately 25 months after vaccination. The chain links TRBV7-2 to TRBJ2-3; 11 bases are a match to TRBD2. The sequence derives from a man aged 45 to 75 who received an inactivated influenza vaccine. Here the CDR3 reads CASSLAVLAGAGSTDTQYF. In DNA form, the CDR3 reads TGTGCCAGCAGCTTAGCGGTACTAGCGGGGGCCGGTAGCACAGATACGCAGTATTTT.